This T cell receptor beta chain appears in the sequencing data of a study of T cell clonality in common variable immunodeficiency. Using immunoSEQ multiplex PCR, the repertoire was profiled, and TCRdb retains in-frame clones only, with some absent. The sample contains tens of thousands of clones, none of them singletons. General observations from the study: Compared with controls, CVID subjects had fewer shared TCRbeta clones.

The CDR3 runs 15 residues. The V gene's germline CDR1 is SGHAT and CDR2 FQNNGV. V lost 5 bases, J lost 6 bases, and 19 bases lay in between. Most patients and controls had Caucasian heritage. In this sample, this clone turned up many times. The antigen is undetermined. The observed sequence ends 3 residues before the CDR3 terminus, with the missing tail filled in from the germline J gene. The sample comprised peripheral blood mononuclear cells. This chain joins TRBV11-2 and TRBJ1-2; the D gene is possibly TRBD1 (5 bases). The sequence came from a person aged 18 to 75 in good health. The covered CDR3 bases are TGTGCCAGCAGCGTGAACGGGGGGGAGGTGGATGGC. Amino acids: CASSVNGGEVDG. In full, the CDR3 is CASSVNGGEVDGYTF.